The 26 T cell receptor beta chains below were found in one sample sequenced in a study of blood T cells in healthy people across ages. PCR was performed a second time for about 6 to 11 cycles using a sample-barcoded 5' primer and a J-beta primer mix. MiXCR, run by TCRdb on the 5' RACE reads, gives a single entry per CDR3 protein. The sample carries some 1.6 million distinct CDR3 sequences, about 31% recorded once. The sample was blood. The receptors derive from a woman in her 30s in good health.

The chain employs TRBV6-6 and TRBJ2-7, with D possibly TRBD2 on 6 matching bases. The CDR3 is 14 amino acids. Per germline, CDR1 MNHNY and CDR2 SVGAGI (reference sequence). V lost 2 bases and J lost 6, with 14 bases in between. The CDR3 DNA sequence: TGTGCCAGCAGTTACGACGGGAGCTGCAGCGAGCAGTACTTC. Its protein is CASSYDGSCSEQYF.

This clonotype was observed at least ten times. The rearrangement joins TRBV20-1 to TRBJ2-5, with TRBD1 identical over 8 bases. The trim removed 8 bases at V and 5 bases at J, leaving 16 bases unmatched. The CDR3 is made up of 15 amino acids. The germline gives CDR1 DFQATT, CDR2 SNEGSKA (reference sequence). The DNA of the CDR3 is TGCAGTTGTCGCCTCGGGACAGGTGGGAGGGAGACCCAGTACTTC. This codes for CSCRLGTGGRETQYF.

The CDR3 here is CASSYSGPPGGELFF. As DNA, the CDR3 is TGTGCCAGCAGTTACTCCGGACCTCCGGGCGGGGAGCTGTTTTTT. V and J are TRBV6-2 or TRBV6-3 and TRBJ2-2; D unclear. The CDR3 loop spans 15 amino acids. V lost 0 bases and J 7 bases, leaving 12 bases between the germline ends. CDR1 MNHEY and CDR2 SVGEGT come from the germline V gene.

There are many counts of this clonotype. This sequence joins TRBV6-5 and TRBJ2-7; 10 bases are shared with TRBD1. This CDR3 is built from 14 residues. In germline, CDR1 is MNHEY, CDR2 SVGAGI. With 2 bases clipped from V and 6 bases from J, the junction kept 4 bases outside the gene matches. The CDR3 sequence: CASSYQDRGSEQYF. Written as DNA, the CDR3 is TGTGCCAGCAGTTACCAGGACAGGGGGTCCGAGCAGTACTTC.

This clonotype was counted only a few times. V usage is TRBV9 and J usage is TRBJ2-3; 10 bases are a match to TRBD2. This CDR3 is built from 15 residues. Per the germline V gene, CDR1 is SGDLS and CDR2 is YYNGEE. Germline trimming cut 5 bases from V and 2 bases from J; bases unmatched to any gene: 5. As DNA, the CDR3 is TGTGCCAGCAGTACGGGACTAGCGTTCACAGATACGCAGTATTTT. This gives the protein CASSTGLAFTDTQYF.

This clonotype appeared a few times. The J gene is TRBJ2-5, the V gene TRBV7-9; D uncertain. V was pared by 3 bases and J by 11 bases, with 16 bases between. The germline V gene encodes CDR1 SEHNR and CDR2 FQNEAQ (reference sequence). The CDR3 is 13 residues long. The CDR3 DNA is TGTGCCAGCAGCTTCCCCGGGCCCCAGGAGCAGTACTTC. This codes for CASSFPGPQEQYF.

The gene calls are TRBV21-1 and TRBJ2-3; the table's D call of TRBD1 was not tested on the DNA. TRBV21-1 is a pseudogene. The CDR3 spans 20 residues. Written as DNA, the CDR3 is TGTGCCTGCACCCCTCGGGACAGGGGGATGAGGGCCCCCGGGCCAGATACGCAGTATTTT. Amino acid sequence: CACTPRDRGMRAPGPDTQYF.

This clonotype has a handful of counts. The chain uses TRBV20-1 and TRBJ2-7; either TRBD1 or TRBD2 may fit D (5 bases each). This CDR3 contains 13 residues. Germline loops: CDR1 DFQATT, CDR2 SNEGSKA (reference sequence). V gave up 6 bases and J gave up 7 bases, with 19 bases separating them. The CDR3 nucleotides are TGCAGTGCCGACCGGGACCCCTATCAGGAGCAGTACTTC. The encoded protein is CSADRDPYQEQYF.

The CDR3 DNA reads as TGCAGTGCTAGAGGGGTGAGGGCCACGGTTGATGGGCAGTTCTTC. Translated: CSARGVRATVDGQFF. V and J are TRBV20-1 and TRBJ2-1, with D tentatively TRBD2 (5 bases). The CDR3 loop spans 15 amino acids. Germline V gene data show CDR1 as DFQATT and CDR2 as SNEGSKA (reference sequence). V lost 1 base and J 12 bases, leaving 22 bases between the germline ends.

The chain is built from TRBV15 and TRBJ1-2; 8 bases line up with TRBD1. After removal of 8 bases from V and 6 bases from J, the junction contained 8 bases not matched to a gene. Germline CDR1 and CDR2: LNHNV and YYDKDF (reference sequence). CDR3 length equals 13 residues. For the CDR3, the DNA is TGTGCCACCCCCGACGACAGGGGCGATGGCTACACCTTC. Translating it yields CATPDDRGDGYTF. The full variable domain, rest sourced from reference TRBV15 and TRBJ1-2, is DAMVIQNPRYQVTQFGKPVTLSCSQTLNHNVMYWYQQKSSQAPKLLFHYYDKDFNNEADTPDNFQSRRPNTSFCFLDIRSPGLGDTAMYLCATPDDRGDGYTFGSGTRLTVV.

As for this clonotype: One junction end does not reproduce the germline sequence, and a read error may be involved. This chain connects TRBV6-1 to TRBJ1-2; 7 bases are shared with TRBD1. Germline V lookup: CDR1 MNHNS, CDR2 SASEGT. This CDR3 contains 15 residues. The CDR3 DNA is TGTGCCAGCAGTGAATACGGGACAGATAACTATAGCTACACCTTC. It yields the protein CASSEYGTDNYSYTF.

The chain couples TRBV3-1 to TRBJ2-2, with 15 bases aligning to TRBD2. J gave up 3 bases and V 5 bases, and 7 bases lay outside the gene matches. The CDR3 loop spans 18 amino acids. Per germline, CDR1 LGHDT and CDR2 YNNKEL (reference sequence). The CDR3 DNA reads TGTGCCAGCAGCAACACCGGACTAGCGGGAGGGGACACCGGGGAGCTGTTTTTT. Its protein is CASSNTGLAGGDTGELFF. Looking up the rest from reference TRBV3-1 and TRBJ2-2 gives the full variable domain: DTAVSQTPKYLVTQMGNDKSIKCEQNLGHDTMYWYKQDSKKFLKIMFSYNNKELIINETVPNRFSPKSPDKAHLNLHINSLELGDSAVYFCASSNTGLAGGDTGELFFGEGSRLTVL.

This chain joins TRBV5-1 and TRBJ2-7; 10 positions match TRBD1. CDR3 size: 14 residues. J was trimmed by 3 bases and V by 4 bases; bases with no gene match: 4. The germline gives CDR1 SGHRS, CDR2 YFSETQ. The DNA of the CDR3 is TGCGCCAGCAGCATCGGACAGGGGGGCTACGAGCAGTACTTC. Amino acid sequence: CASSIGQGGYEQYF.

The chain uses TRBV9 and TRBJ2-3; 7 bases agree with TRBD2. Trimming took 7 bases from V and 2 from J; bases not matched to a gene: 10. The germline V gene has CDR1 SGDLS and CDR2 YYNGEE. This CDR3 is built from 15 residues. CDR3 protein: CASETGLTNTDTQYF. In nucleotides, the CDR3 is TGTGCCAGCGAAACGGGACTAACTAACACAGATACGCAGTATTTT.

The chain has TRBV6-6 and TRBJ2-5; D is undetermined. The V gene's germline CDR1 is MNHNY and CDR2 SVGAGI (reference sequence). Deletions cut 2 bases from V and 1 base from J, with 11 bases between. The CDR3 extends over 15 amino acids. The CDR3 DNA reads as TGTGCCAGCAGTTACAAAGGCGGCCTCCAAGAGACCCAGTACTTC. Amino acid sequence: CASSYKGGLQETQYF.

The chain carries TRBV20-1 and TRBJ2-1; TRBD1 matches 9 bases. Germline V lookup: CDR1 DFQATT, CDR2 SNEGSKA (reference sequence). CDR3 length equals 17 residues. The V and J ends lost 0 bases and 7 bases, in that order; junction bases with no gene match: 13. The CDR3 sequence: CSARDWLGTGIGNEQFF. The DNA for the CDR3 is TGCAGTGCTAGAGATTGGCTAGGGACAGGGATCGGGAATGAGCAGTTCTTC.

The chain combines TRBV2 with TRBJ1-2; weak D call: TRBD1 (5 bases). Trimming left V 11 bases short and J 7 bases short, with 20 bases between. CDR3 size: 13 residues. The germline gives CDR1 SNHLY, CDR2 FYNNEI. Here the CDR3 reads CALGRGESCGYTF. The CDR3 DNA sequence: TGTGCCTTGGGGAGAGGGGAGAGCTGTGGCTACACCTTC.

This clonotype was seen repeatedly, ten times or more. The chain couples TRBV10-3 to TRBJ2-5, with D possibly matching TRBD1 (6 bases). This CDR3 is built from 13 residues. Trimming shortened V by 1 base and J by 11 bases, and 14 bases separated the two germline ends. From germline, CDR1 is ENHRY and CDR2 SYGVKD. The CDR3: CAISEWDTLEQYF. In DNA, the CDR3 is TGTGCCATCAGTGAGTGGGACACCTTAGAGCAGTACTTC.

J is TRBJ2-3 and V is TRBV12-3 or TRBV12-4; D not certain. The length of the CDR3 is 14 residues. V was clipped by 3 bases and J by 6 bases, with 13 bases between them. The CDR3 nucleotides read TGTGCCAGCAGTTTCACCTACTGGGTCGATACGCAGTATTTT. Its translation is CASSFTYWVDTQYF.

CDR3 residues: CSATGWGANVLTF. In nucleotides, the CDR3 is TGCAGTGCTACCGGGTGGGGGGCCAACGTCCTGACTTTC. The chain carries TRBV20-1 and TRBJ2-6; no clear D. This CDR3 is 13 amino acids long. The germline V and J ends were trimmed by 4 bases and 4 bases, with 8 bases remaining between them. The germline V gene has CDR1 DFQATT and CDR2 SNEGSKA (reference sequence).

This clonotype has more than one count but fewer than ten. V gene TRBV11-2 combines with J gene TRBJ2-1; D is uncertain. Trimming removed 5 bases from V and 10 bases from J, with 9 bases in between. Germline CDR1 SGHAT, CDR2 FQNNGV. This CDR3 contains 11 residues. As DNA, the CDR3 is TGTGCCAGCAGCAACAGTTTGGAGCAGTTCTTC. Residues: CASSNSLEQFF.

This chain links TRBV27 with TRBJ2-3, with a tentative D call TRBD1 (6 bases). Between the trimmed V and J ends, which lost 0 bases and 7 bases, there was a span of 20 bases. CDR3 length: 17 amino acids. Germline V gene sequence: CDR1 MNHEY, CDR2 SMNVEV (reference sequence). CDR3 residues: CASSLSVGRGRTNTQYF. CDR3 DNA: TGTGCCAGCAGTTTATCGGTCGGCAGGGGACGCACGAATACGCAGTATTTT.

The chain carries TRBV5-1 and TRBJ2-5; a possible D gene is TRBD1 (5 bases). The CDR3 has 14 residues. Germline CDR1 is SGHRS and CDR2 is YFSETQ. Trimming left V 2 bases short and J 2 bases short, with 10 bases between. In DNA, the CDR3 is TGCGCCAGCAGCTTAAACAGGTTTCAAGAGACCCAGTACTTC. Its translation: CASSLNRFQETQYF.

This chain uses TRBV21-1 with TRBJ1-5; TRBD1, the table's D call, was not compared with the DNA. TRBV21-1 is described as a pseudogene. This CDR3 region has 17 residues. In DNA form, the CDR3 reads TGTGCCAGCAGCAAAGTTACAGGGACTTTTTGCAATCAGCCACAGCATTTT. Residues: CASSKVTGTFCNQPQHF.

This clonotype was seen a handful of times. CDR3 nucleotides: TGCGCCAGCAGCCATCCAGGGACTTCCCTAGAGACCCAGTACTTC. It specifies CASSHPGTSLETQYF. V and J are TRBV4-1 and TRBJ2-5; possibly TRBD2 for D (6 bases). Germline V gene lookup returns CDR1 MGHRA and CDR2 YSYEKL. V was clipped by 3 bases and J by 4 bases, with 15 bases between them. The CDR3 extends over 15 amino acids.

The sample holds a few counts of this clonotype. The rearrangement uses TRBV20-1 and TRBJ1-4; possibly TRBD1 for D (6 bases). This CDR3 has 13 amino acids. Germline CDR1 DFQATT, CDR2 SNEGSKA (reference sequence). Trimming took off 6 bases at V and 4 bases at J, with 12 bases between the two ends. CDR3 sequence: CSAATGSNEKLFF. Written as DNA, the CDR3 is TGCAGTGCCGCGACAGGTAGTAATGAAAAACTGTTTTTT.